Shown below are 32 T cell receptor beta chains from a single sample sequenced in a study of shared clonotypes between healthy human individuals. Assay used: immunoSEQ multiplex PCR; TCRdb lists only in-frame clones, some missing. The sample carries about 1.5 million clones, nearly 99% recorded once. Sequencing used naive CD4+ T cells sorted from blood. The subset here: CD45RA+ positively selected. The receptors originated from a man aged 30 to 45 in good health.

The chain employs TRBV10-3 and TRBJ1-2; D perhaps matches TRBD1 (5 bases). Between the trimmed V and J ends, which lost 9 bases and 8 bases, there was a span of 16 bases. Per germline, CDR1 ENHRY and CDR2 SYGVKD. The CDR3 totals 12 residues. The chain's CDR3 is CAISQGPGGYTF. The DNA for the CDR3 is TGTGCCATTTCTCAAGGCCCAGGGGGCTACACCTTC.

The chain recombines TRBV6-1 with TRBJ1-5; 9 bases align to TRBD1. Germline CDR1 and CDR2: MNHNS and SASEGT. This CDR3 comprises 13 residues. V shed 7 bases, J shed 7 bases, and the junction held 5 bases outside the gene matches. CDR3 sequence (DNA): TGTGCCAGCATGAGGGGACAGGGCCAGCCCCAGCATTTT. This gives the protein CASMRGQGQPQHF.

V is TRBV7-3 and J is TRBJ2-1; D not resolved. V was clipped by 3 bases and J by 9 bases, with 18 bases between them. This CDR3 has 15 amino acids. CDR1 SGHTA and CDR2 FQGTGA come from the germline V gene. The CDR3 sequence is CASSFRAQTGSEQFF. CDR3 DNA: TGTGCCAGCAGCTTTCGGGCCCAGACCGGCAGTGAGCAGTTCTTC.

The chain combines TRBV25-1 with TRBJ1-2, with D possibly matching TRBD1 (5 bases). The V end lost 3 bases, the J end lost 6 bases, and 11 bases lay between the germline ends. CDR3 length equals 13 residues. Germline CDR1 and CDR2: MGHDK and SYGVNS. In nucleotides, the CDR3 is TGTGCCAGCAGTGACCGGGACGTCAATGGCTACACCTTC. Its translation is CASSDRDVNGYTF.

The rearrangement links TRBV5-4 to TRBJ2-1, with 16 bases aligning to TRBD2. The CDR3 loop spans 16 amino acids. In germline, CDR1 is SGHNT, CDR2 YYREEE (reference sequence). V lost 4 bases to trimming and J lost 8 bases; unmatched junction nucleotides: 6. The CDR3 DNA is TGTGCCAGCAGCACGGGACTAGCGGGAGGGCGGGATGAGCAGTTCTTC. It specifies CASSTGLAGGRDEQFF. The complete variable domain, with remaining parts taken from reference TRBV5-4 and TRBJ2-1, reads ETGVTQSPTHLIKTRGQQVTLRCSSQSGHNTVSWYQQALGQGPQFIFQYYREEENGRGNFPPRFSGLQFPNYSSELNVNALELDDSALYLCASSTGLAGGRDEQFFGPGTRLTVL.

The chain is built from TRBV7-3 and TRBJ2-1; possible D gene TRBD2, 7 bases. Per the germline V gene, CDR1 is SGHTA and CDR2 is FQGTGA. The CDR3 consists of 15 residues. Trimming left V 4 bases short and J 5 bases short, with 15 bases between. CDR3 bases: TGTGCCAGCAGCTCCCTAGGGAGGGGGGACAATGAGCAGTTCTTC. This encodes CASSSLGRGDNEQFF. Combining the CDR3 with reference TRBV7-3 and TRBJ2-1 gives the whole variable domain GAGVSQTPSNKVTEKGKYVELRCDPISGHTALYWYRQSLGQGPEFLIYFQGTGAADDSGLPNDRFFAVRPEGSVSTLKIQRTERGDSAVYLCASSSLGRGDNEQFFGPGTRLTVL.

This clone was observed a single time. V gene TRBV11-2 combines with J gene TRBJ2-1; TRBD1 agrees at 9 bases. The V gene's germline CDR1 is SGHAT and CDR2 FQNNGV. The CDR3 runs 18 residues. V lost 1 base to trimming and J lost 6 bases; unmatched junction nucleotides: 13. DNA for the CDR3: TGTGCCAGCAGCTTAGTCCCGGGACAGGGTTTGAGAGTCAATGAGCAGTTCTTC. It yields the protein CASSLVPGQGLRVNEQFF.

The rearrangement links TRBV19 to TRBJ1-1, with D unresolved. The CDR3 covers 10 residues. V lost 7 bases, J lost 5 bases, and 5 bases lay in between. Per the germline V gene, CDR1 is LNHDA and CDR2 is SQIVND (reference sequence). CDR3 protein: CASKRTEAFF. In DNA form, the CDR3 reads TGTGCCAGTAAGAGGACTGAAGCTTTCTTT.

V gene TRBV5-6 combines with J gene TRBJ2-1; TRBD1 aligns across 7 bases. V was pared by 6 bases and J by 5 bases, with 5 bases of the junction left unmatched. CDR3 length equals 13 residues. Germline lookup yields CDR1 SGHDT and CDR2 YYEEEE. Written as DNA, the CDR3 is TGTGCCAGCAACAGACAGGGAAACAATGAGCAGTTCTTC. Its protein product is CASNRQGNNEQFF.

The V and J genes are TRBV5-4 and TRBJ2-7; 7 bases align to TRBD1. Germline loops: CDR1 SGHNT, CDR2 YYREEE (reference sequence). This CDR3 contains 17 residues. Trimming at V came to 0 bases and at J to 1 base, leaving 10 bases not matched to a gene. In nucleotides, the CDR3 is TGTGCCAGCAGCTTGGGGATGACAGGGTCTGGGTCCTACGAGCAGTACTTC. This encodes CASSLGMTGSGSYEQYF.

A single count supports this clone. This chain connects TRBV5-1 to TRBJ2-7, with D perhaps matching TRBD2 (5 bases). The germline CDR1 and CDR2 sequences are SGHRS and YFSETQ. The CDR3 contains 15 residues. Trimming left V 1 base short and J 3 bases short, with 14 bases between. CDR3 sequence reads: CASSLSPGVGYEQYF. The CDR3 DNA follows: TGCGCCAGCAGCTTGTCACCCGGGGTTGGCTACGAGCAGTACTTC.

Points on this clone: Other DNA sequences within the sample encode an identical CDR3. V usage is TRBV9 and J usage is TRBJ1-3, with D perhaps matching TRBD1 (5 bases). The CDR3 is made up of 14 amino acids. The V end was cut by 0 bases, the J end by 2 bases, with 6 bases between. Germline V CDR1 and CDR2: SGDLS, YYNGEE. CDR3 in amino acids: CASSVEGTGNTIYF. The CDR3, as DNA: TGTGCCAGCAGCGTAGAGGGGACTGGAAACACCATATATTTT.

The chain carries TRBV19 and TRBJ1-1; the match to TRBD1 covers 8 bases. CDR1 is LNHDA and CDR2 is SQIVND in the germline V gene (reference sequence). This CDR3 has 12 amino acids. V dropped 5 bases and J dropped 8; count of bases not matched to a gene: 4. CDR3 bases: TGTGCCAGTAGTGTCCGGACAGGGGAAGCTTTCTTT. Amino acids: CASSVRTGEAFF.

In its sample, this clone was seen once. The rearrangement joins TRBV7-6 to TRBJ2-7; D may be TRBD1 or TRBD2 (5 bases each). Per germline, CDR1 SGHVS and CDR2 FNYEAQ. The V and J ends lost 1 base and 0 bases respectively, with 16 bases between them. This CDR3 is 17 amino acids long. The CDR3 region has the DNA TGTGCCAGCAGCTTAGATCTCGGGGCCATAGACTCCTACGAGCAGTACTTC. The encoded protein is CASSLDLGAIDSYEQYF.

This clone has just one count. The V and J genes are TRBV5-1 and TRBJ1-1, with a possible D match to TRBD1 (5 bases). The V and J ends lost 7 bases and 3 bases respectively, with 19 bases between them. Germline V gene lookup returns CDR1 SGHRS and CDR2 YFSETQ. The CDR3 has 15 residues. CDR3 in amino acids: CASAGQSALYTEAFF. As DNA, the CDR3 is TGCGCCAGCGCGGGGCAGTCAGCCCTATACACTGAAGCTTTCTTT. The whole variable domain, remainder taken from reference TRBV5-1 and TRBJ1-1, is KAGVTQTPRYLIKTRGQQVTLSCSPISGHRSVSWYQQTPGQGLQFLFEYFSETQRNKGNFPGRFSGRQFSNSRSEMNVSTLELGDSALYLCASAGQSALYTEAFFGQGTRLTVV.

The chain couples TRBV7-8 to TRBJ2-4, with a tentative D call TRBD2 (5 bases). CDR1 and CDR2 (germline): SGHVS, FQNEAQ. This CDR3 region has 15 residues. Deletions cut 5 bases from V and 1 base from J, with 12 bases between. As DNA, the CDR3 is TGTGCCAGCAGCCCGGGGTTGGGGGCCAAAAACATTCAGTACTTC. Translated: CASSPGLGAKNIQYF.

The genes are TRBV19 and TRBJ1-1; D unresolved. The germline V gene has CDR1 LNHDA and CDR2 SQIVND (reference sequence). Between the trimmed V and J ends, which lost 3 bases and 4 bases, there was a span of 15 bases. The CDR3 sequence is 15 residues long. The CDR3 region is CASSIVSSGGTEAFF. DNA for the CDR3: TGTGCCAGTAGTATCGTATCGTCCGGAGGCACTGAAGCTTTCTTT.

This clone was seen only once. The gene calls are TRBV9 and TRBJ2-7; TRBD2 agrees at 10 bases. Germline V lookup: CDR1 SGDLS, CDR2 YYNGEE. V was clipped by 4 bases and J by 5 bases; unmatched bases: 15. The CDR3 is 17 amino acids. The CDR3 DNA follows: TGTGCCAGCAGCCCCTACCAGCGGGAGGGTCCCCTCGACGAGCAGTACTTC. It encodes CASSPYQREGPLDEQYF. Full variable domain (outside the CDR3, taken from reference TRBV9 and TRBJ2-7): DSGVTQTPKHLITATGQRVTLRCSPRSGDLSVYWYQQSLDQGLQFLIQYYNGEERAKGNILERFSAQQFPDLHSELNLSSLELGDSALYFCASSPYQREGPLDEQYFGPGTRLTVT.

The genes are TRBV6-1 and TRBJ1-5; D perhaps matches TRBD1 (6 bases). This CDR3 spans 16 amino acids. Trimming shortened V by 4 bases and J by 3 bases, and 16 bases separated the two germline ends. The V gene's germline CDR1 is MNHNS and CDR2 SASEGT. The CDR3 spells CASSAEDRLDNQPQHF. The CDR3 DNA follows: TGTGCCAGCAGTGCTGAGGACAGACTCGACAATCAGCCCCAGCATTTT.

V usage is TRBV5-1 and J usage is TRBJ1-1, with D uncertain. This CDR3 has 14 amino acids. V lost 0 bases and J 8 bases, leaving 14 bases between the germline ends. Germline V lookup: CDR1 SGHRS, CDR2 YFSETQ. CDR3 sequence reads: CASSLDFESREAFF. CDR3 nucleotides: TGCGCCAGCAGCTTGGACTTCGAGTCCAGGGAAGCTTTCTTT.

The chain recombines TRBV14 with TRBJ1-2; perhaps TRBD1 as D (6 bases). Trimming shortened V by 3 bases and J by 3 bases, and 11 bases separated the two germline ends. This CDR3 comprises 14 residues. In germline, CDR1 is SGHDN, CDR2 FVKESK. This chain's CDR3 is CASSQVDSYYGYTF. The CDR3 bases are TGTGCCAGCAGCCAGGTGGACAGCTACTATGGCTACACCTTC.

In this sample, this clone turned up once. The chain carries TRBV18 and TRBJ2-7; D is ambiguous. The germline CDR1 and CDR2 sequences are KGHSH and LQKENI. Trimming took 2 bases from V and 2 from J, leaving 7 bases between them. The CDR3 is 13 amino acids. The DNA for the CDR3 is TGTGCCAGCTCACCAAACACCGCCTACGAGCAGTACTTC. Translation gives CASSPNTAYEQYF.

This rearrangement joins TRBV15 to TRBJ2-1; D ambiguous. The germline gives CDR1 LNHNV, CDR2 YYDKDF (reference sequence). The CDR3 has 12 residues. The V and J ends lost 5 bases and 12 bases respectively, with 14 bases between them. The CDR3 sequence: CATSGRRNGQFF. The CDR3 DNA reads TGTGCCACCAGCGGTCGGCGAAACGGGCAGTTCTTC.

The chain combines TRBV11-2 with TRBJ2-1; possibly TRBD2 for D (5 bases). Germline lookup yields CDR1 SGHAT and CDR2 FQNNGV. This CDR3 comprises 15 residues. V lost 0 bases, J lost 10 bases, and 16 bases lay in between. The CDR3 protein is CASSLEGSTPGEQFF. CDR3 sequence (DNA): TGTGCCAGCAGCTTAGAAGGTAGTACTCCGGGGGAGCAGTTCTTC.

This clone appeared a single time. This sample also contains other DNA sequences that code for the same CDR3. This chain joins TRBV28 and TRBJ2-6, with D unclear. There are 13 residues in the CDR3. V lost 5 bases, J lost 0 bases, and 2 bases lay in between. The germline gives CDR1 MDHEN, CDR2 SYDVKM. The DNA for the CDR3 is TGTGCCAGCAGTCTCTCTGGGGCCAACGTCCTGACTTTC. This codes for CASSLSGANVLTF.

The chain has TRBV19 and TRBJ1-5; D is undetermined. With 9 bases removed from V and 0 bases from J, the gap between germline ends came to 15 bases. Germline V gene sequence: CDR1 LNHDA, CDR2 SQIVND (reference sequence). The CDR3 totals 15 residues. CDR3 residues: CASTTRIYSNQPQHF. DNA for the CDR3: TGTGCCAGCACGACCCGGATTTATAGCAATCAGCCCCAGCATTTT.

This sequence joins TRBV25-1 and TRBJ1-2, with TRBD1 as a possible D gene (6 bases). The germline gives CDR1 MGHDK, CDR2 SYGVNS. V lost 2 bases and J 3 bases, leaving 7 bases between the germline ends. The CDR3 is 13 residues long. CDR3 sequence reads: CASSEPGDYGYTF. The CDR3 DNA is TGTGCCAGCAGTGAACCAGGGGACTATGGCTACACCTTC.

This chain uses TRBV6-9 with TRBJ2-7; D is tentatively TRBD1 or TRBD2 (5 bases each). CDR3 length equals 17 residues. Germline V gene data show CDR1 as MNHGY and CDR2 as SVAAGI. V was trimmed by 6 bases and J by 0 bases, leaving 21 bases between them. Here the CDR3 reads CASRDSLGTKSSYEQYF. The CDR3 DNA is TGTGCCAGCAGGGATTCGCTCGGGACCAAAAGCTCCTACGAGCAGTACTTC.

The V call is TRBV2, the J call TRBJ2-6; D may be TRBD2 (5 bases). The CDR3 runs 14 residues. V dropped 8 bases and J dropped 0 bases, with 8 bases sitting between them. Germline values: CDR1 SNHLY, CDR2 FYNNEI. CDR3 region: CASGGSSGANVLTF. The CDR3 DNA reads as TGTGCCAGCGGAGGATCCTCTGGGGCCAACGTCCTGACTTTC.

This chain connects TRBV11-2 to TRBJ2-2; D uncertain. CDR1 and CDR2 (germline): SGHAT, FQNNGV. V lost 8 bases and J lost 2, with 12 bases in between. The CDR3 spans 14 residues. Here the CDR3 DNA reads TGTGCCAGCGCCTTCCTGGTCAACACCGGGGAGCTGTTTTTT. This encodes CASAFLVNTGELFF.

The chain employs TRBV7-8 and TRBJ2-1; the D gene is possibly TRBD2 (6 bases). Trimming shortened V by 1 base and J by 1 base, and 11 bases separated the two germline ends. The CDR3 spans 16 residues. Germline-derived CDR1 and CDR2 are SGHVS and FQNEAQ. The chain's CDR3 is CASSLVAVISYNEQFF. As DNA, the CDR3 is TGTGCCAGCAGCTTAGTAGCGGTTATTTCCTACAATGAGCAGTTCTTC.

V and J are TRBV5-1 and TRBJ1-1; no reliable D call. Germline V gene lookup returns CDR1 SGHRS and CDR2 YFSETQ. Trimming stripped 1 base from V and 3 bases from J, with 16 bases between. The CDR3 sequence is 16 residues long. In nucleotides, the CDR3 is TGCGCCAGCAGCTTGCCCCATACGGCTCAATACACTGAAGCTTTCTTT. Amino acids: CASSLPHTAQYTEAFF.